The 26 T cell receptor beta chains presented below share a single source sample, sequenced in a study of blood T cell repertoires in COVID-19 (dated by TCRdb to 2018 to 2021). Receptor libraries were prepared by the immunoSEQ multiplex PCR assay. TCRdb took over this immuneACCESS table, retaining in-frame rearrangements with V and J assigned. Such tables are incomplete; in checked studies, under half of the missing clones stem from an unresolved V gene, and the remainder is unexplained. The sample contains some 70,000 clones, 65% to 85% of them found a single time. Together, the top ten hold 14% to 15% of the sample. Sequencing used peripheral blood. Receptor source: a man between 60 and 70 years old with COVID-19, enrolled during active disease.

The V and J genes are TRBV10-3 and TRBJ1-1, with TRBD1 as a possible D gene (5 bases). CDR1 ENHRY and CDR2 SYGVKD come from the germline V gene. The V gene lost 7 bases and the J gene lost 4 bases, with 16 bases spanning the gap. There are 14 residues in the CDR3. The CDR3 nucleotides read TGTGCCATCAACCAGGGATGGGAGGGCACTGAAGCTTTCTTT. Amino acids: CAINQGWEGTEAFF.

This clone came up a few times. This chain joins TRBV14 and TRBJ2-7, with a tentative D call TRBD2 (5 bases). The CDR3 consists of 15 residues. The V end was cut by 1 base, the J end by 0 bases, with 10 bases between. The V gene's germline CDR1 is SGHDN and CDR2 FVKESK. The CDR3: CASSQGASLSYEQYF. In DNA, the CDR3 is TGTGCCAGCAGCCAAGGGGCTAGCCTCTCCTACGAGCAGTACTTC.

The CDR3 DNA is TGTGCCAGCAGCGGGGACAGGGTGGGGCATGAGCAGTTCTTC. This sequence encodes CASSGDRVGHEQFF. The rearrangement uses TRBV6-6 and TRBJ2-1; 9 bases agree with TRBD1. CDR3 length: 14 amino acids. V shed 6 bases and J 8 bases; nucleotides not matched to a gene: 8. From germline, CDR1 is MNHNY and CDR2 SVGAGI (reference sequence).

This chain links TRBV28 with TRBJ1-5, with D hard to call. Per the germline V gene, CDR1 is MDHEN and CDR2 is SYDVKM. V was trimmed by 5 bases and J by 6 bases, leaving 11 bases between them. The CDR3 is 13 residues long. The CDR3 sequence: CASSPGMVQPQHF. The CDR3 DNA reads as TGTGCCAGCAGTCCCGGGATGGTTCAGCCCCAGCATTTT.

This clone was recorded only once. The V gene is TRBV6-5, the J gene TRBJ2-7; 7 bases match TRBD1. The CDR3 spans 13 residues. The V segment lost 6 bases and the J segment 1 base; nucleotides outside the gene matches: 3. Germline CDR1 reads MNHEY; CDR2 reads SVGAGI. The CDR3 loop is CASRRTGSYEQYF. CDR3 coding DNA: TGTGCCAGCAGGAGGACAGGTTCCTACGAGCAGTACTTC.

J is TRBJ2-1 and V is TRBV2; no clear D. This CDR3 comprises 12 residues. Germline lookup yields CDR1 SNHLY and CDR2 FYNNEI. V lost 5 bases and J lost 8, with 10 bases in between. The CDR3 DNA reads as TGTGCCAGCAGTCGTGAGGAGTATGAGCAGTTCTTC. It yields the protein CASSREEYEQFF.

This clone was seen only a few times. The rearrangement links TRBV9 to TRBJ1-4; tentative D call: TRBD1 (5 bases). The V and J ends lost 0 bases and 8 bases respectively, with 14 bases between them. Germline V gives CDR1 SGDLS, CDR2 YYNGEE. This CDR3 spans 15 amino acids. The CDR3 DNA follows: TGTGCCAGCAGCGTAGCTGCAGGGCTTGGGGAAAAACTGTTTTTT. Its translation: CASSVAAGLGEKLFF.

The rearrangement uses TRBV6-5 and TRBJ2-3; TRBD2 agrees at 9 bases. V was clipped by 6 bases and J by 0 bases; unmatched bases: 4. This CDR3 spans 15 amino acids. Germline V gene sequence: CDR1 MNHEY, CDR2 SVGAGI. The CDR3 nucleotides read TGTGCCAGCAGACTTAGCGGGAGTAGCACAGATACGCAGTATTTT. Encoded protein: CASRLSGSSTDTQYF.

The chain has TRBV5-1 and TRBJ1-4; D is uncertain. Trimming removed 0 bases at V and 3 bases at J, with 12 bases between. The CDR3 has 16 amino acids. The germline V gene has CDR1 SGHRS and CDR2 YFSETQ. CDR3 nucleotide sequence: TGCGCCAGCAGCTTGGCTCCCGTGCAGGCTAATGAAAAACTGTTTTTT. This encodes CASSLAPVQANEKLFF.

Points on this clone: The germline gene is not matched at one end of the junction; a read error may be the cause. The rearrangement uses TRBV27 and TRBJ2-7; TRBD1 aligns across 9 bases. CDR3 length: 13 amino acids. Germline CDR1 and CDR2: MNHEY and SMNVEV (reference sequence). The CDR3 bases are TGTGCCAGCAGTCCACAGGGGGCCCAGGAGCGGTACTTC. This encodes CASSPQGAQERYF.

This chain uses TRBV15 with TRBJ2-3; TRBD1 might be the D (6 bases). Trimming left V 2 bases short and J 1 base short, with 13 bases between. Germline loops: CDR1 LNHNV, CDR2 YYDKDF (reference sequence). This CDR3 region has 16 residues. CDR3 sequence (DNA): TGTGCCACCAGCAGAAACAGGGACGGGGGCACAGATACGCAGTATTTT. Amino acid sequence: CATSRNRDGGTDTQYF. Full variable domain (outside the CDR3, taken from reference TRBV15 and TRBJ2-3): DAMVIQNPRYQVTQFGKPVTLSCSQTLNHNVMYWYQQKSSQAPKLLFHYYDKDFNNEADTPDNFQSRRPNTSFCFLDIRSPGLGDTAMYLCATSRNRDGGTDTQYFGPGTRLTVL.

There are a few counts of this clone. J is TRBJ2-1 and V is TRBV18; possible D gene TRBD1, 5 bases. This CDR3 region has 14 residues. V lost 6 bases and J lost 6, with 15 bases in between. Germline CDR1 KGHSH, CDR2 LQKENI. The CDR3 coding sequence is TGTGCCAGCTCGACCTCGGTTAGGGGCAATGAGCAGTTCTTC. This sequence encodes CASSTSVRGNEQFF.

The chain links TRBV7-9 to TRBJ1-5; D is perhaps TRBD1 (5 bases). The CDR3 runs to 14 residues. Germline V gene lookup returns CDR1 SEHNR and CDR2 FQNEAQ (reference sequence). V dropped 1 base and J dropped 7 bases, with 11 bases sitting between them. The CDR3 loop is CASSLGGEGQPQHF. The CDR3 DNA reads as TGTGCCAGCAGCTTAGGAGGGGAGGGCCAGCCCCAGCATTTT. Variable domain in full (rest from reference TRBV7-9 and TRBJ1-5): DTGVSQNPRHKITKRGQNVTFRCDPISEHNRLYWYRQTLGQGPEFLTYFQNEAQLEKSRLLSDRFSAERPKGSFSTLEIQRTEQGDSAMYLCASSLGGEGQPQHFGDGTRLSIL.

V and J are TRBV18 and TRBJ2-5; D is perhaps TRBD2 (5 bases). This CDR3 is 15 amino acids long. The germline V and J ends were trimmed by 4 bases and 5 bases, with 17 bases remaining between them. Germline V gene data show CDR1 as KGHSH and CDR2 as LQKENI. The DNA of the CDR3 is TGTGCCAGCTCACAATCGGGAAGGAGAATGGAGACCCAGTACTTC. Protein: CASSQSGRRMETQYF.

Only a few counts were recorded for this clone. The gene calls are TRBV10-1 and TRBJ2-7; D is undetermined. The V gene lost 6 bases and the J gene lost 0 bases, with 12 bases spanning the gap. CDR3 length: 14 amino acids. Germline CDR1 and CDR2: WNHNN and SYGVQD (reference sequence). CDR3 DNA: TGCGCCAGCAGCCCGTTATCGAGCTCCTACGAGCAGTACTTC. This gives the protein CASSPLSSSYEQYF.

The chain joins TRBV5-1 to TRBJ2-3; 8 bases map to TRBD1. CDR3 length: 15 amino acids. Unmatched junction bases numbered 2, after V lost 0 bases and J lost 2 bases. CDR1 and CDR2 (germline): SGHRS, YFSETQ. DNA for the CDR3: TGCGCCAGCAGCTTGGGACAGGGGAACACAGATACGCAGTATTTT. Its translation: CASSLGQGNTDTQYF.

The rearrangement joins TRBV4-1 to TRBJ1-4; maybe TRBD1 (6 bases). The CDR3 contains 16 residues. V gave up 0 bases and J gave up 7 bases, with 15 bases separating them. The germline V gene encodes CDR1 MGHRA and CDR2 YSYEKL. The CDR3 reads CASSQERGAQGEKLFF. CDR3 DNA sequence: TGCGCCAGCAGCCAAGAACGGGGGGCGCAGGGTGAAAAACTGTTTTTT.

This clone appeared a few times. J is TRBJ2-3 and V is TRBV5-4, with D possibly matching TRBD2 (5 bases). Trimming took 4 bases from V and 2 from J, leaving 11 bases between them. CDR3 size: 14 residues. Per the germline V gene, CDR1 is SGHNT and CDR2 is YYREEE (reference sequence). The chain's CDR3 is CASSRGGDTDTQYF. DNA for the CDR3: TGTGCCAGCAGCCGAGGAGGAGACACAGATACGCAGTATTTT.

This chain uses TRBV29-1 with TRBJ2-3, with D maybe TRBD2 (6 bases). V lost 4 bases to trimming and J lost 5 bases, with 16 bases between them. The germline CDR1 and CDR2 sequences are SQVTM and ANQGSEA. The CDR3 extends over 14 amino acids. Written as DNA, the CDR3 is TGCAGCGTTGCGGGGGAGGTGGGGCAAGATACGCAGTATTTT. This translates into CSVAGEVGQDTQYF.

V usage is TRBV2 and J usage is TRBJ2-3; 9 positions match TRBD2. The trim removed 6 bases at V and 8 bases at J, leaving 9 bases unmatched. This CDR3 region has 14 residues. Germline lookup yields CDR1 SNHLY and CDR2 FYNNEI. This CDR3 reads CASSLGLAYRTQYF. The DNA for the CDR3 is TGTGCCAGCAGCCTCGGACTAGCGTATCGTACGCAGTATTTT.

The chain carries TRBV28 and TRBJ1-4, with 8 bases lining up with TRBD1. This CDR3 has 14 residues. The germline gives CDR1 MDHEN, CDR2 SYDVKM. The trim removed 2 bases at V and 5 bases at J, leaving 1 base unmatched. The DNA of the CDR3 is TGTGCCAGCAGTTTAAGACAGGGGAATGAAAAACTGTTTTTT. It encodes CASSLRQGNEKLFF.

The gene calls are TRBV7-9 and TRBJ1-5, with D possibly being TRBD1 (5 bases). The V and J ends lost 5 bases and 2 bases respectively, with 13 bases between them. The CDR3 length is 15 residues. Germline lookup yields CDR1 SEHNR and CDR2 FQNEAQ (reference sequence). CDR3 coding DNA: TGTGCCAGCAGCCGTGGTGGAGGGGGCAATCAGCCCCAGCATTTT. It yields the protein CASSRGGGGNQPQHF.

This clone turned up a few times. The chain is built from TRBV11-2 and TRBJ2-7; a possible D gene is TRBD2 (7 bases). CDR1 SGHAT and CDR2 FQNNGV come from the germline V gene. Trimming shortened V by 5 bases and J by 7 bases, and 21 bases separated the two germline ends. There are 15 residues in the CDR3. The CDR3 DNA reads as TGTGCCAGCAGCGGTTCCGGGGGGCCCAAGGGGGAGCAGTACTTC. It yields the protein CASSGSGGPKGEQYF.

This rearrangement joins TRBV11-3 to TRBJ1-1, with D hard to call. Germline values: CDR1 SGHNT, CDR2 YENEEA. V dropped 1 base and J dropped 1 base, with 10 bases sitting between them. This CDR3 is built from 15 residues. The DNA of the CDR3 is TGTGCCAGCAGCTTAGTAGCTGGTGGGAACACTGAAGCTTTCTTT. This encodes CASSLVAGGNTEAFF.

The chain combines TRBV20-1 with TRBJ1-2, with D unresolved. The CDR3 runs 11 residues. Germline CDR1 is DFQATT and CDR2 is SNEGSKA (reference sequence). Deletions cut 5 bases from V and 3 bases from J, with 7 bases between. The CDR3 sequence: CSARRDYGYTF. CDR3 sequence (DNA): TGCAGTGCTCGGAGGGACTATGGCTACACCTTC.

The J gene is TRBJ2-7, the V gene TRBV11-1, with D perhaps matching TRBD2 (5 bases). CDR3 size: 15 residues. The germline V gene encodes CDR1 SGHAT and CDR2 FQDESV (reference sequence). V was clipped by 1 base and J by 3 bases, with 13 bases between them. The DNA for the CDR3 is TGTGCCAGCAGCTTAGATGGTAGCGACAACTACGAGCAGTACTTC. Its protein product is CASSLDGSDNYEQYF.